This T cell receptor (beta chain) was sequenced in a study of T cells after yellow fever vaccination. Study-wide context: For low cell numbers, libraries were made with SMART-Seq v4 Ultra Low Input.

This clonotype came up a few times. TCRdb reprocessed the 5' RACE reads via MiXCR and lists one record per CDR3 protein. The sample lists 620,000 or so distinct CDR3 sequences, around 17% occurring once. This CDR3 has 15 residues. Trimming removed 6 bases from V and 0 bases from J, with 15 bases in between. The germline V gene has CDR1 SQVTM and CDR2 ANQGSEA. This rearrangement joins TRBV29-1 to TRBJ1-3; TRBD1 is a possible D gene (6 bases). The sequence derives from a man aged 18 to 35 who received the YFV17D yellow fever vaccine. The sequences come from PBMCs, collected about 5 days after the first yellow fever vaccination. In DNA form, the CDR3 reads TGCAGCGTACCCGGGGGCCTAAGCTCTGGAAACACCATATATTTT. Its protein product is CSVPGGLSSGNTIYF.